These 9 T cell receptor beta chains were all obtained from the same sample, sequenced in a study of blood T cell repertoires in COVID-19. Assay used: immunoSEQ multiplex PCR; TCRdb lists only in-frame clones, some missing. In the table there are approximately 150,000 clones, approximately 83% of which are singletons. Sequenced sample: peripheral blood. These receptors all come from a human donor in a cohort sampled during active COVID-19.

V usage is TRBV9 and J usage is TRBJ2-1; TRBD2 is a possible D gene (6 bases). In germline, CDR1 is SGDLS, CDR2 YYNGEE. The CDR3 consists of 19 residues. V lost 0 bases and J 6 bases, leaving 25 bases between the germline ends. For the CDR3, the DNA is TGTGCCAGCAGCGTAGGTTGGCAGGGCTCGGAGGGCCTAATCAATGAGCAGTTCTTC. This codes for CASSVGWQGSEGLINEQFF. The full variable domain, rest sourced from reference TRBV9 and TRBJ2-1, is DSGVTQTPKHLITATGQRVTLRCSPRSGDLSVYWYQQSLDQGLQFLIQYYNGEERAKGNILERFSAQQFPDLHSELNLSSLELGDSALYFCASSVGWQGSEGLINEQFFGPGTRLTVL.

The chain joins TRBV14 to TRBJ1-1; no clear D. Germline V gives CDR1 SGHDN, CDR2 FVKESK. Trimming cost V 3 bases and J 9 bases, with 8 bases left between them. The CDR3 consists of 11 residues. The CDR3 nucleotides are TGTGCCAGCAGCCAGTATAATAAAGCTTTCTTT. Encoded protein: CASSQYNKAFF.

The chain has TRBV19 and TRBJ1-1; a possible D gene is TRBD1 (5 bases). CDR3 length: 15 amino acids. Per the germline V gene, CDR1 is LNHDA and CDR2 is SQIVND (reference sequence). Trimming left V 7 bases short and J 3 bases short, with 18 bases between. CDR3 residues: CASIAIQGAHTEAFF. The CDR3, as DNA: TGTGCCAGTATCGCGATCCAAGGGGCCCACACTGAAGCTTTCTTT.

The rearrangement joins TRBV7-9 to TRBJ1-1; TRBD1 matches at 10 bases. The junction had 4 bases not matched to a gene; V was cut back by 4 bases and J by 5 bases. The CDR3 is 14 amino acids. The germline CDR1 and CDR2 sequences are SEHNR and FQNEAQ (reference sequence). For the CDR3, the DNA is TGTGCCAGCAGCTGGACAGGGGGGGATACTGAAGCTTTCTTT. It specifies CASSWTGGDTEAFF.

The chain links TRBV3-1 (or the pseudogene TRBV3-2) to TRBJ2-3; tentatively, D is TRBD2 (6 bases). Germline CDR1 is LGHDT and CDR2 is YNNKEL (reference sequence). The CDR3 is 12 amino acids. The V end lost 4 bases, the J end lost 6 bases, and 8 bases lay between the germline ends. The DNA of the CDR3 is TGTGCCAGCAGCCTTGGGGGGGATACGCAGTATTTT. It translates to CASSLGGDTQYF.

This chain joins TRBV5-4 and TRBJ1-3; D uncertain. The CDR3 is 14 residues long. CDR1 is SGHNT and CDR2 is YYREEE in the germline V gene (reference sequence). Trimming stripped 1 base from V and 2 bases from J, with 7 bases between. The CDR3 coding sequence is TGTGCCAGCAGCTTGCAAACAGCTGGAAACACCATATATTTT. This sequence encodes CASSLQTAGNTIYF.

This sequence joins TRBV19 and TRBJ1-5; the match to TRBD1 covers 10 bases. This CDR3 has 14 residues. Unmatched junction bases numbered 4, after V lost 6 bases and J lost 5 bases. Germline V lookup: CDR1 LNHDA, CDR2 SQIVND (reference sequence). The CDR3 DNA is TGTGCCAGTAGGAGGGACAGGGGTGATCAGCCCCAGCATTTT. As protein: CASRRDRGDQPQHF.

This clone appeared once. The rearrangement joins TRBV2 to TRBJ2-7; TRBD2 matches 10 bases. The J segment lost 3 bases and the V segment lost 6 bases, leaving 8 bases of the junction unmatched. The CDR3 loop spans 15 amino acids. The V gene's germline CDR1 is SNHLY and CDR2 FYNNEI. DNA of the CDR3: TGTGCCAGCAGGATGGCTAGCGGGAGCTACTACGAGCAGTACTTC. It codes for CASRMASGSYYEQYF. The whole variable domain, remainder taken from reference TRBV2 and TRBJ2-7, is EPEVTQTPSHQVTQMGQEVILRCVPISNHLYFYWYRQILGQKVEFLVSFYNNEISEKSEIFDDQFSVERPDGSNFTLKIRSTKLEDSAMYFCASRMASGSYYEQYFGPGTRLTVT.

The V gene is TRBV28, the J gene TRBJ2-1, with D maybe TRBD1 (5 bases). This CDR3 spans 11 amino acids. The germline V gene has CDR1 MDHEN and CDR2 SYDVKM. V was shortened by 5 bases and J by 12 bases, with 11 bases between the two germline ends. The CDR3 DNA sequence: TGTGCCAGCAGTCGAGGCCAGGGGCAGTTCTTC. This encodes CASSRGQGQFF.